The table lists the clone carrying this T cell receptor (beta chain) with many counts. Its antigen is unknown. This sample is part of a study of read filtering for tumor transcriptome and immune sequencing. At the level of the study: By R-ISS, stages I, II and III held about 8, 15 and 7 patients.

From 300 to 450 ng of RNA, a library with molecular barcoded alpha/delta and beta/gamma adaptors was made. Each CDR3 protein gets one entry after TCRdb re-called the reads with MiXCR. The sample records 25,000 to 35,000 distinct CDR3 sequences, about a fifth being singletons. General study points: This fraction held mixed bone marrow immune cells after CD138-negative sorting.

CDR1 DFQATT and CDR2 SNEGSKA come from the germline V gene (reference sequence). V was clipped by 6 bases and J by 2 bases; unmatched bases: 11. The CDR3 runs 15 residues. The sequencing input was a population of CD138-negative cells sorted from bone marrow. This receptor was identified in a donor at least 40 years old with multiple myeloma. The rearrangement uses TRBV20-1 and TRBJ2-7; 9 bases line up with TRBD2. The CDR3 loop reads CSADLAGVIPYEQYF. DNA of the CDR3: TGCAGTGCCGACTTAGCGGGAGTGATCCCCTACGAGCAGTACTTC.